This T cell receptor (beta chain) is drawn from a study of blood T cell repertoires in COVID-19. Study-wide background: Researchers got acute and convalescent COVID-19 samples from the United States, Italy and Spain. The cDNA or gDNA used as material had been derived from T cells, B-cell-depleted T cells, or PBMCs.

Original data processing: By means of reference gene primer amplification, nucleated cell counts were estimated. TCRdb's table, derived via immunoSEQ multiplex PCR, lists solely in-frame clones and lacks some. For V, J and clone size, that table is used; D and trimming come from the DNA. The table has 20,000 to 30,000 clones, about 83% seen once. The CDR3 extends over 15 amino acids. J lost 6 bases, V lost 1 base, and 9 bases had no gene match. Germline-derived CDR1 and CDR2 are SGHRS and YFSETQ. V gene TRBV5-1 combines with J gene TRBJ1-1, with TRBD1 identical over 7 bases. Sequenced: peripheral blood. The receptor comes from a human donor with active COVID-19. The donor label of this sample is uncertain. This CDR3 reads CASSLNIQQGPEAFF. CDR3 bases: TGCGCCAGCAGCTTGAATATTCAACAGGGGCCTGAAGCTTTCTTT.